The source of this T cell receptor (beta chain) is a study of graft-versus-host responses after intestinal transplantation. In the study overall: Multivisceral, liver-intestinal, or isolated intestinal grafts went to recipients. Study-level findings and limits: Peak levels of circulating GvH clones tracked with early post-transplant HvG declines.

On this clone itself: What it recognizes is unknown.

The germline V gene has CDR1 MDHEN and CDR2 SYDVKM. CDR3 size: 15 residues. V was pared by 6 bases and J by 1 base, with 3 bases of the junction left unmatched. Repertoires were generated with immunoSEQ multiplex PCR, while TCRdb's copy carries only in-frame clones and drops some. The profile shows some 110,000 clones, less than 90% of them singletons. The TCR sequence derives from a human donor who received an intestinal transplant. V and J are TRBV28 and TRBJ2-3, with 11 bases lining up with TRBD2. Here the sequenced sample was unstimulated CD4+ T cells sorted from spleen or lymph node cells, taken before intestinal transplant. This CDR3 is CASSQLAGGTDTQYF. The CDR3 DNA follows: TGTGCCAGCAGCCAACTAGCGGGAGGCACAGATACGCAGTATTTT.